These 22 T cell receptor beta chains were all obtained from the same sample, sequenced in a study of type 1 and type 2 diabetes patients. The PCR template was genomic DNA. A primer set of 30 forward and 13 reverse primers amplified the CDR3. TCRdb reprocessed the multiplex PCR reads with MiXCR, giving one entry per CDR3 protein. The sample consists of some 250,000 distinct CDR3 sequences, approximately 45% of them appearing once. The sample was peripheral blood mononuclear cells (PBMCs). The receptors come from a man aged 18 to 29 with type 2 diabetes.

J is TRBJ1-6 and V is TRBV19; TRBD1 might be the D (5 bases). CDR3 length: 19 residues. Germline V gene lookup returns CDR1 LNHDA and CDR2 SQIVND (reference sequence). Trimming stripped 0 bases from V and 0 bases from J, with 15 bases between. The CDR3, as DNA: TGTGCCAGTAGTATAGATGCGGTACGGGGGAGCTCCTATAATTCACCCCTCCACTTT. Encoded protein: CASSIDAVRGSSYNSPLHF.

The genes are TRBV4-1 and TRBJ1-4; no clear D gene. Germline CDR1 and CDR2: MGHRA and YSYEKL. The CDR3 contains 15 residues. The germline V and J ends were trimmed by 3 bases and 0 bases, with 8 bases remaining between them. This CDR3 reads CASSHTAPTNEKLFF. The CDR3 DNA reads TGCGCCAGCAGCCACACCGCCCCAACTAATGAAAAACTGTTTTTT.

The V call is TRBV4-1, the J call TRBJ2-7, with D possibly being TRBD2 (5 bases). CDR1 and CDR2 from the germline V gene are MGHRA and YSYEKL. V lost 0 bases and J lost 6, with 18 bases in between. This CDR3 is 16 amino acids long. The CDR3 DNA follows: TGCGCCAGCAGCCAAGAGCCCTCCAGGACGGCGGGCGAGCAGTACTTC. Translation gives CASSQEPSRTAGEQYF.

V is TRBV12-3 or TRBV12-4 and J is TRBJ2-6; D is ambiguous. This CDR3 has 15 residues. V dropped 6 bases and J dropped 0 bases, with 9 bases sitting between them. The CDR3 nucleotides are TGTGCCAGCAGACCCCCACTCTCTGGGGCCAACGTCCTGACTTTC. As protein: CASRPPLSGANVLTF.

This clonotype was observed a few times. The J gene is TRBJ1-1, the V gene TRBV7-6; D call uncertain. Germline V lookup: CDR1 SGHVS, CDR2 FNYEAQ. Trimming cost V 2 bases and J 4 bases, with 17 bases left between them. The CDR3 spans 16 residues. The CDR3 DNA reads as TGTGCCAGCAGCTTACAACAGCTCGGATCTGGCACTGAAGCTTTCTTT. Amino acids: CASSLQQLGSGTEAFF.

The rearrangement links TRBV19 to TRBJ2-1; 14 positions match TRBD2. Germline CDR1 and CDR2: LNHDA and SQIVND (reference sequence). V lost 9 bases and J lost 8; bases outside the gene matches: 9. This CDR3 spans 15 amino acids. CDR3 DNA: TGTGCCAGCAGCGGCGGACTAGCGGGAGGTTATGAGCAGTTCTTC. Translating it yields CASSGGLAGGYEQFF.

The chain recombines TRBV20-1 with TRBJ2-6; D gene ambiguous. The CDR3 totals 13 residues. In germline, CDR1 is DFQATT, CDR2 SNEGSKA (reference sequence). The V end lost 7 bases, the J end lost 0 bases, and 7 bases lay between the germline ends. The CDR3 loop reads CSGASSGANVLTF. For the CDR3, the DNA is TGCAGTGGGGCCAGCTCTGGGGCCAACGTCCTGACTTTC.

The rearrangement uses TRBV19 and TRBJ2-3; D gene ambiguous. Germline-derived CDR1 and CDR2 are LNHDA and SQIVND (reference sequence). This CDR3 has 14 residues. Trimming removed 1 base at V and 1 base at J, with 6 bases between. The CDR3 reads CASSIVPGTDTQYF. CDR3 DNA sequence: TGTGCCAGTAGTATAGTCCCAGGCACAGATACGCAGTATTTT.

This clonotype was counted between two and nine times. CDR3 residues: CASSTRLSSYNEQFF. Here the CDR3 DNA reads TGTGCCAGTAGTACAAGACTTAGCTCCTACAATGAGCAGTTCTTC. The rearrangement joins TRBV19 to TRBJ2-1, with D hard to call. Deletions cut 4 bases from V and 0 bases from J, with 10 bases between. In germline, CDR1 is LNHDA, CDR2 SQIVND (reference sequence). The CDR3 is 15 residues long. Using reference TRBV19 and TRBJ2-1 for the parts outside the CDR3, the full variable domain is DGGITQSPKYLFRKEGQNVTLSCEQNLNHDAMYWYRQDPGQGLRLIYYSQIVNDFQKGDIAEGYSVSREKKESFPLTVTSAQKNPTAFYLCASSTRLSSYNEQFFGPGTRLTVL.

The chain has TRBV7-3 and TRBJ2-5, with 8 bases matching TRBD1. CDR3 size: 15 residues. Germline V CDR1 and CDR2: SGHTA, FQGTGA. The V segment lost 2 bases and the J segment 5 bases; nucleotides outside the gene matches: 7. DNA of the CDR3: TGTGCCAGCAGCTTATCGGCAGGGGGCGTCGAGACCCAGTACTTC. Translating gives CASSLSAGGVETQYF.

Details on this clonotype: This may stem from a read error, because a much larger clone lies one nucleotide away. The chain joins TRBV30 to TRBJ2-7; 9 nucleotides agree with TRBD1. Trimming removed 3 bases from V and 4 bases from J; junction bases left unmatched: 4. Looked up from germline, CDR1 is GTSNPN and CDR2 is SVGIG (reference sequence). The CDR3 has 13 amino acids. The DNA for the CDR3 is TGTGCCTGGAGATGGACAGGGGATTACGAGCAGTACTTC. Amino acid sequence: CAWRWTGDYEQYF. Full variable domain (outside the CDR3, taken from reference TRBV30 and TRBJ2-7): SQTIHQWPATLVQPVGSPLSLECTVEGTSNPNLYWYRQAAGRGLQLLFYSVGIGQISSEVPQNLSASRPQDRQFILSSKKLLLSDSGFYLCAWRWTGDYEQYFGPGTRLTVT.

The rearrangement links TRBV10-1 to TRBJ2-3; maybe TRBD2 (6 bases). Germline values: CDR1 WNHNN, CDR2 SYGVQD (reference sequence). V was cut by 11 bases and J by 0 bases, with 15 bases left in between. This CDR3 contains 14 residues. The CDR3 DNA reads TGCGCCTCGAGCCGGGACTTTAGCACAGATACGCAGTATTTT. It encodes CASSRDFSTDTQYF.

The genes are TRBV28 and TRBJ1-2; D may be TRBD1 (5 bases). This CDR3 has 15 residues. Trimming left V 4 bases short and J 5 bases short, with 17 bases between. Germline V lookup: CDR1 MDHEN, CDR2 SYDVKM. The CDR3 protein is CASSSPVRDAYGYTF. CDR3 bases: TGTGCCAGCAGTTCCCCGGTACGGGACGCGTATGGCTACACCTTC.

The CDR3 DNA sequence: TGTGCCAGTAGTCAGGGGCCGGGGTTTTACAATGAGCAGTTCTTC. Translating it yields CASSQGPGFYNEQFF. The J gene is TRBJ2-1, the V gene TRBV19; TRBD1 might be the D (6 bases). Germline loops: CDR1 LNHDA, CDR2 SQIVND (reference sequence). The CDR3 sequence is 15 residues long. Trimming took 5 bases from V and 4 from J, leaving 15 bases between them.

This clonotype came up many times. The chain has TRBV4-3 and TRBJ2-2; D perhaps matches TRBD1 (5 bases). Between the trimmed V and J ends, which lost 6 bases and 6 bases, there was a span of 11 bases. CDR3 length equals 13 residues. Germline CDR1 reads LGHNA; CDR2 reads YSLEER. CDR3 region: CASSVDISGELFF. The DNA for the CDR3 is TGCGCCAGCAGTGTGGACATTTCCGGGGAGCTGTTTTTT.

V gene TRBV30 combines with J gene TRBJ2-5; no clear D. CDR3 size: 12 residues. V lost 0 bases to trimming and J lost 2 bases, with 4 bases between them. CDR1 is GTSNPN and CDR2 is SVGIG in the germline V gene (reference sequence). The CDR3 loop is CAWSVYQETQYF. Written as DNA, the CDR3 is TGTGCCTGGAGTGTCTATCAAGAGACCCAGTACTTC.

V usage is TRBV19 and J usage is TRBJ2-7; a possible D gene is TRBD1 (5 bases). Germline V gene data show CDR1 as LNHDA and CDR2 as SQIVND (reference sequence). This CDR3 contains 14 residues. V was trimmed by 9 bases and J by 6 bases, leaving 21 bases between them. CDR3 DNA sequence: TGTGCCAGCTCTAAGGACAACTCGGGTCTCGAGCAGTACTTC. Its translation: CASSKDNSGLEQYF.

This chain joins TRBV24-1 and TRBJ1-5; D ambiguous. The CDR3 is 18 residues long. Germline V gene lookup returns CDR1 KGHDR and CDR2 SFDVKD. The V end was cut by 7 bases, the J end by 1 base, with 22 bases between. The CDR3 loop reads CATRSPRSPGWSNQPQHF. DNA for the CDR3: TGTGCCACCAGATCACCCAGGTCCCCAGGTTGGAGCAATCAGCCCCAGCATTTT.

The chain recombines TRBV24-1 with TRBJ2-1; D uncertain. The CDR3 runs to 12 residues. V dropped 5 bases and J dropped 7 bases, with 8 bases sitting between them. In germline, CDR1 is KGHDR, CDR2 SFDVKD. The CDR3 sequence is CATSAQWNEQFF. For the CDR3, the DNA is TGTGCCACCAGTGCCCAATGGAATGAGCAGTTCTTC.

There are a few counts of this clonotype. This chain links TRBV4-2 with TRBJ2-7, with D possibly matching TRBD1 (6 bases). This CDR3 spans 13 amino acids. V was cut by 3 bases and J by 4 bases, with 10 bases left in between. CDR1 is LGHNA and CDR2 is YNFKEQ in the germline V gene. CDR3 sequence: CASSQEGGYEQYF. Here the CDR3 DNA reads TGTGCCAGCAGCCAGGAAGGGGGATACGAGCAGTACTTC.

This clonotype was counted only a few times. The chain combines TRBV6-6 with TRBJ2-1, with D possibly being TRBD1 or TRBD2 (6 bases each). The germline V and J ends were trimmed by 2 bases and 3 bases, with 14 bases remaining between them. The germline gives CDR1 MNHNY, CDR2 SVGAGI (reference sequence). The CDR3 consists of 16 residues. The CDR3 region is CASSYGGLGGYNEQFF. The CDR3, as DNA: TGTGCCAGCAGTTACGGGGGCTTGGGGGGCTACAATGAGCAGTTCTTC.

CDR3 bases: TGTGCCACCAGTGATTCGGCCGACAGGGCTTACAATGAGCAGTTCTTC. As protein: CATSDSADRAYNEQFF. V and J are TRBV24-1 and TRBJ2-1; 7 nucleotides match TRBD1. This CDR3 is built from 16 residues. CDR1 and CDR2 from the germline V gene are KGHDR and SFDVKD. With 2 bases clipped from V and 4 bases from J, the junction kept 7 bases outside the gene matches.